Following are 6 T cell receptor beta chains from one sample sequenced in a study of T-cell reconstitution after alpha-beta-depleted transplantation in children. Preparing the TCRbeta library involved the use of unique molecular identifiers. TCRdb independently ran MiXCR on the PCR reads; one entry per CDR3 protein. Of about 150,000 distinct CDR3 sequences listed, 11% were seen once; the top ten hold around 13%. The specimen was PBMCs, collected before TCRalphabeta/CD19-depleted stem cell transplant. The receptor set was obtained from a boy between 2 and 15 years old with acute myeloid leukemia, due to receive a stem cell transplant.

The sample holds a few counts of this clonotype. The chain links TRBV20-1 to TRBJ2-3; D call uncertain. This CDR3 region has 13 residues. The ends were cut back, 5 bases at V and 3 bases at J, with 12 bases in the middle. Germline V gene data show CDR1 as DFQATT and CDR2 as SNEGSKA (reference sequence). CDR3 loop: CSAPLVQTDTQYF. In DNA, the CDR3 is TGCAGTGCTCCTCTAGTCCAAACAGATACGCAGTATTTT.

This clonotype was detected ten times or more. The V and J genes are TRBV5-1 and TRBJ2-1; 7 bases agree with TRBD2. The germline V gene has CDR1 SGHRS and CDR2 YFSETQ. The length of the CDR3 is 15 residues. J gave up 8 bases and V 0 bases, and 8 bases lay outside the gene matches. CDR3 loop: CASSLAGTTPDEQFF. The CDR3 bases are TGCGCCAGCAGCTTGGCCGGGACTACCCCGGATGAGCAGTTCTTC.

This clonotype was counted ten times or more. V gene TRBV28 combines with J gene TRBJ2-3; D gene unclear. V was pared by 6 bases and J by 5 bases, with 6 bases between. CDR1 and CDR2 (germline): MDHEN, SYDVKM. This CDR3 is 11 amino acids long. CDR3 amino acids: CASRSRDTQYF. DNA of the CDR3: TGTGCCAGCAGGTCAAGAGATACGCAGTATTTT.

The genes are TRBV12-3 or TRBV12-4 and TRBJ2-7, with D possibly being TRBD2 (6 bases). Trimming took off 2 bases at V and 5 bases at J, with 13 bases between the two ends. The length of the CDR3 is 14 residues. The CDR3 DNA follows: TGTGCCAGCAGTTTAATGGCCGGAGGGAACGAGCAGTACTTC. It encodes CASSLMAGGNEQYF.

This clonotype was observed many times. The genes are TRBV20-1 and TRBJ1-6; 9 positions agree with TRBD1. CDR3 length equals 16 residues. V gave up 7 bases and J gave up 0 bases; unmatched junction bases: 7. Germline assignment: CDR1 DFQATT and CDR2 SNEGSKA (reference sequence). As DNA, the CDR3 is TGCAGTGTCGACAGGGGGGGGAGCTCCTATAATTCACCCCTCCACTTT. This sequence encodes CSVDRGGSSYNSPLHF.

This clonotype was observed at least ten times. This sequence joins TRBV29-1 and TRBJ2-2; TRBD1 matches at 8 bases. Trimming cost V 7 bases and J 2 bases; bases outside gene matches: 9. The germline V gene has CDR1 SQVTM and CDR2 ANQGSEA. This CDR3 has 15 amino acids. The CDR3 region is CSAPGQGLNTGELFF. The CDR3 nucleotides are TGCAGCGCACCCGGACAGGGATTAAACACCGGGGAGCTGTTTTTT.